What follows are 21 T cell receptor beta chains derived from one specimen sequenced in a study of OX40 agonist ivuxolimab in advanced cancers. Repertoires were generated with immunoSEQ multiplex PCR, while TCRdb's copy carries only in-frame clones and drops some. The sample shows tens of thousands of clones, around 83% of them seen only once. Material: CD4+ or CD8+ T cells sorted from blood, obtained in a trial of the OX40 agonist ivuxolimab. The receptors here all came from an adult with an advanced solid tumor such as melanoma, head and neck, liver or kidney cancer.

The CDR3 bases are TGTGCCAGCAGCCTTGGGGGGGTTTTGAACACTGAAGCTTTCTTT. This translates into CASSLGGVLNTEAFF. The chain links TRBV7-2 to TRBJ1-1; TRBD1 is a possible D gene (5 bases). The CDR3 covers 15 residues. Germline assignment: CDR1 SGHTA and CDR2 FQGNSA. V lost 5 bases and J lost 0, with 13 bases in between.

The chain uses TRBV6-1 and TRBJ2-1; TRBD1 matches 10 bases. The germline gives CDR1 MNHNS, CDR2 SASEGT. The junction had 13 bases not matched to a gene; V was cut back by 4 bases and J by 7 bases. This CDR3 is 17 amino acids long. The CDR3 region is CASSVGLPGQGLNEQFF. Here the CDR3 DNA reads TGTGCCAGCAGTGTTGGCCTACCGGGACAGGGGCTAAATGAGCAGTTCTTC.

The J gene is TRBJ2-2, the V gene TRBV6-1; TRBD2 matches 7 bases. The J segment lost 6 bases and the V segment lost 7 bases, leaving 8 bases of the junction unmatched. This CDR3 region has 14 residues. Germline V lookup: CDR1 MNHNS, CDR2 SASEGT. DNA of the CDR3: TGTGCCAGCACCCTGGGACTATTTTCCGGGGAGCTGTTTTTT. Its translation: CASTLGLFSGELFF.

V gene TRBV6-5 combines with J gene TRBJ1-4; unclear D gene. CDR1 and CDR2 from the germline V gene are MNHEY and SVGAGI. CDR3 length: 15 amino acids. The ends were cut back, 6 bases at V and 4 bases at J, with 15 bases in the middle. The chain's CDR3 is CASSTPGRGNEKLFF. Here the CDR3 DNA reads TGTGCCAGCAGCACCCCCGGACGGGGTAATGAAAAACTGTTTTTT.

V usage is TRBV11-3 and J usage is TRBJ1-1; perhaps TRBD1 as D (5 bases). The CDR3 extends over 13 amino acids. Germline values: CDR1 SGHNT, CDR2 YENEEA. V was clipped by 4 bases and J by 3 bases, with 9 bases between them. The CDR3 nucleotides are TGTGCCAGCAGCTCAGGGTTGGACACTGAAGCTTTCTTT. This encodes CASSSGLDTEAFF. Filled out from reference TRBV11-3 and TRBJ1-1, the complete variable domain reads EAGVVQSPRYKIIEKKQPVAFWCNPISGHNTLYWYLQNLGQGPELLIRYENEEAVDDSQLPKDRFSAERLKGVDSTLKIQPAELGDSAVYLCASSSGLDTEAFFGQGTRLTVV.

The chain is built from TRBV11-3 and TRBJ2-1; unclear D gene. Trimming took off 1 base at V and 7 bases at J, with 8 bases between the two ends. The CDR3 consists of 13 residues. Germline CDR1 is SGHNT and CDR2 is YENEEA. The CDR3 spells CASSLGPFNEQFF. The CDR3, as DNA: TGTGCCAGCAGCTTAGGCCCATTTAATGAGCAGTTCTTC.

The chain employs TRBV18 and TRBJ1-2; tentatively, D is TRBD1 (5 bases). The CDR3 consists of 15 residues. Trimming left V 3 bases short and J 5 bases short, with 16 bases between. Germline-derived CDR1 and CDR2 are KGHSH and LQKENI. CDR3 bases: TGTGCCAGCTCACCCCGTGGGGGTGGGGGTTATGGCTACACCTTC. It yields the protein CASSPRGGGGYGYTF.

This clone has just a few counts. The chain employs TRBV13 and TRBJ2-1, with 7 bases fitting TRBD1. Germline V gene sequence: CDR1 PRHDT, CDR2 FYEKMQ (reference sequence). This CDR3 is 16 amino acids long. Unmatched junction bases numbered 11, after V lost 4 bases and J lost 5 bases. The CDR3 DNA sequence: TGTGCCAGCAGCTCGAATCCCGGGACAGAACACAATGAGCAGTTCTTC. Its protein is CASSSNPGTEHNEQFF. Supplemented by reference TRBV13 and TRBJ2-1, the full variable domain reads AAGVIQSPRHLIKEKRETATLKCYPIPRHDTVYWYQQGPGQDPQFLISFYEKMQSDKGSIPDRFSAQQFSDYHSELNMSSLELGDSALYFCASSSNPGTEHNEQFFGPGTRLTVL.

V is TRBV9 and J is TRBJ2-1, with D hard to call. Germline values: CDR1 SGDLS, CDR2 YYNGEE. The CDR3 runs 14 residues. Trimming shortened V by 4 bases and J by 4 bases, and 12 bases separated the two germline ends. The CDR3 is CASSSQRLYNEQFF. The DNA for the CDR3 is TGTGCCAGCAGCTCCCAGAGGCTGTACAATGAGCAGTTCTTC.

The chain couples TRBV18 to TRBJ2-2, with 7 bases matching TRBD2. V gave up 3 bases and J gave up 1 base; unmatched junction bases: 2. This CDR3 comprises 15 residues. From germline, CDR1 is KGHSH and CDR2 LQKENI. CDR3 sequence reads: CASSPTSKNTGELFF. The CDR3 DNA is TGTGCCAGCTCACCGACTAGCAAGAACACCGGGGAGCTGTTTTTT.

CDR3 region: CASSEQGTRAFYEQYF. The CDR3 nucleotides are TGTGCCAGCAGTGAACAGGGGACAAGGGCGTTCTACGAGCAGTACTTC. J is TRBJ2-5 and V is TRBV6-1; TRBD1 might be the D (6 bases). Near its end, the DNA agrees better with TRBJ2-7, so the J call may be wrong. CDR1 and CDR2 from the germline V gene are MNHNS and SASEGT. The CDR3 extends over 16 amino acids.

V usage is TRBV5-5 and J usage is TRBJ1-2; D call uncertain. There are 14 residues in the CDR3. Germline V gene lookup returns CDR1 SGHKS and CDR2 YYEKEE (reference sequence). V was pared by 0 bases and J by 4 bases, with 10 bases between. CDR3 bases: TGTGCCAGCAGCTTGGACCCGGGCGGCTATGGCTACACCTTC. This sequence encodes CASSLDPGGYGYTF.

This clone was recorded a few times. The CDR3 loop is CASSRALSNQPQHF. Here the CDR3 DNA reads TGTGCCAGCAGCAGGGCCTTGAGCAATCAGCCCCAGCATTTT. The V gene is TRBV2, the J gene TRBJ1-5; maybe TRBD1 (5 bases). V lost 6 bases and J 1 base, leaving 10 bases between the germline ends. Germline CDR1 SNHLY, CDR2 FYNNEI. The length of the CDR3 is 14 residues.

This sequence joins TRBV7-2 and TRBJ2-7; 13 bases are a match to TRBD2. Germline V gene data show CDR1 as SGHTA and CDR2 as FQGNSA. The length of the CDR3 is 17 residues. Trimming at V came to 1 base and at J to 2 bases, leaving 5 bases not matched to a gene. This CDR3 reads CASSLDGTSGATYEQYF. Written as DNA, the CDR3 is TGTGCCAGCAGCTTAGACGGGACTAGCGGGGCCACCTACGAGCAGTACTTC.

The chain recombines TRBV20-1 with TRBJ1-5; a weak D match, TRBD1 (5 bases). The CDR3 has 11 residues. Trimming removed 6 bases at V and 7 bases at J, with 10 bases between. Germline CDR1 is DFQATT and CDR2 is SNEGSKA (reference sequence). This CDR3 reads CSAGENQPQHF. The DNA of the CDR3 is TGCAGTGCGGGGGAGAACCAGCCCCAGCATTTT.

CDR3 protein: CASSPGQGYGYTF. The CDR3 DNA reads TGCGCCAGCAGCCCGGGACAGGGATATGGCTACACCTTC. This rearrangement joins TRBV5-1 to TRBJ1-2; TRBD1 matches at 9 bases. Germline assignment: CDR1 SGHRS and CDR2 YFSETQ. V gave up 4 bases and J gave up 5 bases; unmatched junction bases: 3. The CDR3 is 13 amino acids.

The genes are TRBV5-1 and TRBJ2-5, with D tentatively TRBD1 (6 bases). Trimming cost V 4 bases and J 6 bases, with 16 bases left between them. Germline V lookup: CDR1 SGHRS, CDR2 YFSETQ. The CDR3 sequence is 14 residues long. CDR3 in DNA: TGCGCCAGCAGCGCCGGGACACCTGATAAGACCCAGTACTTC. It specifies CASSAGTPDKTQYF. The whole variable domain, filled in from reference TRBV5-1 and TRBJ2-5, reads KAGVTQTPRYLIKTRGQQVTLSCSPISGHRSVSWYQQTPGQGLQFLFEYFSETQRNKGNFPGRFSGRQFSNSRSEMNVSTLELGDSALYLCASSAGTPDKTQYFGPGTRLLVL.

This chain uses TRBV5-1 with TRBJ1-3, with D unclear. The CDR3 consists of 14 residues. The germline V gene encodes CDR1 SGHRS and CDR2 YFSETQ. The V end lost 2 bases, the J end lost 0 bases, and 6 bases lay between the germline ends. CDR3 protein: CASSFEFSGNTIYF. CDR3 DNA sequence: TGCGCCAGCAGCTTCGAGTTCTCTGGAAACACCATATATTTT.

The chain carries TRBV7-9 and TRBJ2-5; 7 bases map to TRBD2. The CDR3 is made up of 17 amino acids. The V and J ends lost 7 bases and 5 bases, in that order; junction bases with no gene match: 19. Germline CDR1 and CDR2: SEHNR and FQNEAQ (reference sequence). Here the CDR3 reads CASTPLGGGSGRETQYF. CDR3 sequence (DNA): TGTGCCAGCACCCCCTTGGGCGGGGGATCGGGGAGGGAGACCCAGTACTTC.

The chain employs TRBV6-1 and TRBJ1-4, with a possible D match to TRBD1 (5 bases). CDR1 and CDR2 (germline): MNHNS, SASEGT. The CDR3 length is 15 residues. V dropped 6 bases and J dropped 7 bases, with 18 bases sitting between them. Written as DNA, the CDR3 is TGTGCCAGCAGCCGAAACCCAGGGATGGCTGAAAAACTGTTTTTT. It translates to CASSRNPGMAEKLFF.

The chain couples TRBV21-1 to TRBJ2-7; the D call in the table, TRBD2, was not verified against the DNA. TRBV21-1 is deemed a pseudogene. The CDR3 is made up of 14 amino acids. The CDR3 DNA follows: TGTGCCAGCAGCAAAGGGGACTTCTCCTACGAGCAGTACTTC. Encoded protein: CASSKGDFSYEQYF.